Listed below are T cell receptor beta chains from one sample, sequenced in a study of CD4 T cells in relation to SARS-CoV-2 and coronaviruses. Produced via immunoSEQ multiplex PCR; TCRdb's table is partial and in-frame only. The data hold around 25,000 clones, with roughly 80% observed a single time. These receptors' targets are unknown. Material: CD4+ T cells from PBMCs, cultured in vitro. The receptors come from a human donor in good health. CDR3s include the opening cysteine and the closing phenylalanine or tryptophan. The order of the fields is V gene, J gene, CDR3 length, D gene, clone size, CDR3 protein, CDR3 DNA. A D gene is named only where the DNA matches it firmly. For some rows the clone size is stated as once, few or many, or as a class when expanded; others skip it.

>TRBV5-1|TRBJ1-1|15|TRBD1|.
CASRETGGANTEAFF
TGCGCCAGCAGAGAGACAGGGGGCGCGAACACTGAAGCTTTCTTT
>TRBV30|TRBJ2-2|15|TRBD2|.
CAWRLAGVSTGELFF
TGTGCCTGGAGACTAGCGGGAGTGAGTACCGGGGAGCTGTTTTTT
>TRBV6-5|TRBJ1-6|12|TRBD1|.
CASSQGDSPLHF
TGTGCCAGCAGCCAGGGGGATTCACCCCTCCACTTT
>TRBV30|TRBJ2-7|11|.|.
CAWSTGYEQYF
TGTGCCTGGTCCACAGGCTACGAGCAGTACTTC
>TRBV28|TRBJ1-2|15|.|.
CASCTSGNIGYGYTF
TGTGCCAGCTGTACCTCGGGGAACATCGGCTATGGCTACACCTTC
>TRBV6-5|TRBJ2-2|15|.|.
CASSYSPGNLGELFF
TGTGCCAGCAGTTACTCCCCAGGGAATCTCGGGGAGCTGTTTTTT
>TRBV7-3|TRBJ2-3|14|TRBD2|.
CASSAGLATDTQYF
TGTGCCAGCAGCGCGGGACTAGCAACAGATACGCAGTATTTT
>TRBV4-1|TRBJ1-5|15|.|few
CASSQGQGRHQPQHF
TGCGCCAGCAGCCAGGGGCAGGGGAGGCATCAGCCCCAGCATTTT
>TRBV5-1|TRBJ2-2|15|.|few
CASSVGRADTGELFF
TGCGCCAGCAGCGTAGGCAGGGCGGACACCGGGGAGCTGTTTTTT
>TRBV7-2|TRBJ1-6|15|.|.
CASSFRGGLNSPLHF
TGTGCCAGCAGCTTCCGTGGGGGGCTTAATTCACCCCTCCACTTT
>TRBV9|TRBJ1-6|14|.|once
CASSVGQGDSPLHF
TGTGCCAGCAGCGTAGGTCAGGGCGATTCACCCCTCCACTTT
>TRBV5-1|TRBJ2-3|16|.|.
CASSRGVGTGQYTQYF
TGCGCCAGCAGCCGCGGAGTGGGAACGGGTCAATATACGCAGTATTTT
>TRBV5-1|TRBJ1-1|17|.|.
CASSFSFIGGTRTEAFF
TGCGCCAGCAGCTTTTCATTTATAGGGGGAACCCGCACTGAAGCTTTCTTT
>TRBV4-2|TRBJ2-7|16|.|.
CASSQVEGAGSYEQYF
TGTGCCAGCAGCCAAGTGGAGGGGGCAGGGTCCTACGAGCAGTACTTC
>TRBV5-6|TRBJ1-1|13|.|once
CASSPDSQAAAFF
TGTGCCAGCAGCCCGGACAGCCAGGCGGCAGCTTTCTTT
>TRBV6-2/TRBV6-3|TRBJ1-1|14|.|.
CASSNSGGGTEAFF
TGTGCCAGCAGTAACAGTGGCGGGGGCACTGAAGCTTTCTTT
>TRBV4-3|TRBJ2-1|16|TRBD2|.
CASSQAPAGTYNEQFF
TGCGCCAGCAGCCAAGCCCCAGCGGGGACCTACAATGAGCAGTTCTTC
>TRBV19|TRBJ2-3|15|TRBD2|.
CASSVTSGGTDTQYF
TGTGCCAGTAGTGTGACTAGCGGGGGCACAGATACGCAGTATTTT
>TRBV5-5|TRBJ2-3|15|TRBD1|.
CASSSDRVSTDTQYF
TGTGCCAGCAGCTCTGACAGGGTGAGCACAGATACGCAGTATTTT
>TRBV19|TRBJ2-1|20|TRBD2|.
CASIPSPTSMSRPSYNEQFF
TGTGCCAGTATTCCCTCCCCGACTAGCATGTCCCGACCCTCCTACAATGAGCAGTTCTTC
>TRBV18|TRBJ2-5|13|.|.
CASSPGAKETQYF
TGTGCCAGCTCACCAGGGGCAAAGGAGACCCAGTACTTC
>TRBV6-5|TRBJ2-5|15|TRBD2|.
CASRPGTRTSETQYF
TGTGCCAGCAGACCCGGGACTAGGACTTCCGAGACCCAGTACTTC
>TRBV29-1|TRBJ2-3|16|TRBD1|.
CSVDRLGQGGADTQYF
TGCAGCGTTGACCGCCTGGGACAGGGAGGAGCAGATACGCAGTATTTT
>TRBV5-1|TRBJ2-1|13|TRBD2|.
CASSLESGDEQFF
TGCGCCAGCAGCTTGGAGAGCGGGGATGAGCAGTTCTTC
>TRBV3-1/TRBV3-2|TRBJ1-2|12|.|few
CASRMGGYGYTF
TGTGCCAGCAGAATGGGGGGTTATGGCTACACCTTC
>TRBV6-5|TRBJ1-5|14|.|.
CASSRRDSDQPQHF
TGTGCCAGCAGCCGCCGGGACTCAGATCAGCCCCAGCATTTT
>TRBV5-1|TRBJ2-2|14|TRBD2|.
CASSSAGDTGELFF
TGCGCCAGCAGCTCAGCGGGAGACACCGGGGAGCTGTTTTTT
>TRBV9|TRBJ2-2|16|.|.
CASSVAIGDHTGELFF
TGTGCCAGCAGCGTAGCAATTGGGGACCACACCGGGGAGCTGTTTTTT
>TRBV25-1|TRBJ1-1|14|.|.
CASSELDGGTEAFF
TGTGCCAGCAGTGAACTTGATGGCGGCACTGAAGCTTTCTTT
>TRBV6-1|TRBJ2-7|13|.|.
CASSDRVSYEQYF
TGTGCCAGCAGTGACAGGGTCTCCTACGAGCAGTACTTC
>TRBV28|TRBJ1-5|13|.|.
CATFPRANQPQHF
TGTGCCACCTTCCCCAGGGCGAATCAGCCCCAGCATTTT
>TRBV4-3|TRBJ2-7|15|TRBD2|.
CASSQDQAGGYEQYF
TGCGCCAGCAGCCAAGATCAAGCGGGAGGGTACGAGCAGTACTTC
>TRBV7-8|TRBJ2-7|14|.|.
CASRTVGSPGEQYF
TGTGCCAGCAGGACCGTCGGAAGCCCGGGGGAGCAGTACTTC
>TRBV29-1|TRBJ2-3|15|.|.
CSVDGTGGATDTQYF
TGCAGCGTTGATGGGACGGGCGGGGCCACAGATACGCAGTATTTT
>TRBV7-2|TRBJ1-5|13|.|.
CASSQLGDQPQHF
TGTGCCAGCAGCCAGCTGGGAGATCAGCCCCAGCATTTT
>TRBV6-2/TRBV6-3|TRBJ1-2|14|.|.
CASRPYRDGYGYTF
TGTGCCAGCAGGCCTTACAGGGACGGCTATGGCTACACCTTC
>TRBV3-1/TRBV3-2|TRBJ2-5|14|.|.
CASSQGPNQETQYF
TGTGCCAGCAGCCAAGGCCCGAACCAAGAGACCCAGTACTTC
>TRBV7-2|TRBJ1-5|15|.|few
CASSLDRVGNQPQHF
TGTGCCAGCAGCTTAGACAGGGTAGGCAATCAGCCCCAGCATTTT
>TRBV6-4|TRBJ1-4|14|TRBD1|.
CASRVRGGDEKLFF
TGTGCCAGCAGAGTCAGGGGGGGAGATGAAAAACTGTTTTTT
>TRBV4-2|TRBJ2-7|15|TRBD2|.
CASSQRLAGPYEQYF
TGTGCCAGCAGCCAAAGACTAGCGGGGCCGTACGAGCAGTACTTC
>TRBV27|TRBJ1-2|13|TRBD1|.
CASSPAGQYGYTF
TGTGCCAGCAGTCCCGCGGGACAGTATGGCTACACCTTC
>TRBV7-9|TRBJ1-4|16|TRBD1|.
CASSTRDRGTNEKLFF
TGTGCCAGCAGCACCCGGGACAGGGGAACTAATGAAAAACTGTTTTTT
>TRBV6-5|TRBJ1-1|15|TRBD1|.
CASSWNRGANTEAFF
TGTGCCAGCAGTTGGAACAGGGGGGCGAACACTGAAGCTTTCTTT
>TRBV19|TRBJ2-7|14|.|few
CASSVTGEPYEQYF
TGTGCCAGTAGTGTGACAGGAGAGCCCTACGAGCAGTACTTC
>TRBV28|TRBJ2-1|15|TRBD2|.
CASSGTSGGYNEQFF
TGTGCCAGCAGTGGGACTAGCGGGGGCTACAATGAGCAGTTCTTC
>TRBV2|TRBJ1-2|15|TRBD1|.
CASIRTGSGVLGYTF
TGTGCCAGCATACGGACAGGGAGTGGGGTCTTAGGCTACACCTTC
>TRBV6-2/TRBV6-3|TRBJ2-7|13|.|.
CASSPGFSYEQYF
TGTGCCAGCAGTCCAGGGTTTTCCTACGAGCAGTACTTC
>TRBV3-1/TRBV3-2|TRBJ1-5|14|.|few
CASSQELVDQPQHF
TGTGCCAGCAGCCAAGAACTGGTGGATCAGCCCCAGCATTTT
>TRBV19|TRBJ1-1|13|.|.
CASTGSRGTEAFF
TGTGCCAGCACAGGGAGCCGGGGGACTGAAGCTTTCTTT
>TRBV5-4|TRBJ2-5|13|.|.
CASSLGRGKTQYF
TGTGCCAGCAGCTTGGGTAGGGGAAAGACCCAGTACTTC
>TRBV6-5|TRBJ2-7|11|.|.
CASSSTYEQYF
TGTGCCAGCAGCTCTACCTACGAGCAGTACTTC
>TRBV5-8|TRBJ1-5|18|.|.
CASSPAGTGSGGNQPQHF
TGTGCCAGCAGCCCGGCGGGAACTGGGAGTGGGGGCAATCAGCCCCAGCATTTT
>TRBV7-3|TRBJ2-1|14|.|.
CASTGGRASDEQFF
TGTGCCAGCACAGGGGGGAGGGCCTCGGATGAGCAGTTCTTC
>TRBV29-1|TRBJ1-2|17|TRBD1|.
CSVFSGTGGAGIYGYTF
TGCAGCGTCTTCTCCGGGACAGGGGGCGCGGGCATCTATGGCTACACCTTC
>TRBV7-9|TRBJ2-7|18|.|few
CASSLSFRDPTGTYEQYF
TGTGCCAGCAGCTTATCCTTCCGGGACCCCACCGGGACTTACGAGCAGTACTTC
>TRBV9|TRBJ2-2|16|.|few
CASSVAGGAGTGELFF
TGTGCCAGCAGCGTAGCCGGGGGCGCGGGCACCGGGGAGCTGTTTTTT
>TRBV19|TRBJ2-2|16|.|.
CASSMRLTSSAGELFF
TGTGCCAGTAGTATGAGGTTGACTAGTAGCGCCGGGGAGCTGTTTTTT